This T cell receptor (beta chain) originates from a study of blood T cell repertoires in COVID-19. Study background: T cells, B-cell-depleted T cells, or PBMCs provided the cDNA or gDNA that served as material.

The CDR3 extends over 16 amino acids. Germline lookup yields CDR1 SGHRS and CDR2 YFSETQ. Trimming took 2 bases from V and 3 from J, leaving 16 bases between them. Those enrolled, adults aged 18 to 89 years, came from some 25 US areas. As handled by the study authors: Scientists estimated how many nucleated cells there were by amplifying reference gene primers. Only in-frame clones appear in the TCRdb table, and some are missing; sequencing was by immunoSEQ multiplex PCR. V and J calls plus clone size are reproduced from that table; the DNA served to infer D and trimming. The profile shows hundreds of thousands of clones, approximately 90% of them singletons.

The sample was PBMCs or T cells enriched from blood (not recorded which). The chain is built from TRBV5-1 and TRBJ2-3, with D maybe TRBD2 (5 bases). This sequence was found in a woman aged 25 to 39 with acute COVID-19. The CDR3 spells CASSFIPEAKTDTQYF. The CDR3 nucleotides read TGCGCCAGCAGCTTCATTCCGGAGGCAAAAACAGATACGCAGTATTTT.